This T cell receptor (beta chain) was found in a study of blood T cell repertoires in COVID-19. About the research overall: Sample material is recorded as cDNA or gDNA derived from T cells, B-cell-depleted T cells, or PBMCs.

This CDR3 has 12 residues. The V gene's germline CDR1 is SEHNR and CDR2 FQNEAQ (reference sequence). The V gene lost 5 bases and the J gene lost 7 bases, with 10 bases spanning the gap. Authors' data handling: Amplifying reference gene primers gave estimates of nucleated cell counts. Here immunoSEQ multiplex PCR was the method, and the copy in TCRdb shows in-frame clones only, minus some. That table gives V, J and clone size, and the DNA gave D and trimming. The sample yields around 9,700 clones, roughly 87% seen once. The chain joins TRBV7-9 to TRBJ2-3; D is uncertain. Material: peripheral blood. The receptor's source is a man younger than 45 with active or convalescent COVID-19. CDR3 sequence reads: CASSPSVNTQYF. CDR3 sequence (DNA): TGTGCCAGCAGCCCCTCGGTAAATACGCAGTATTTT.